A single sample is the source of the 24 T cell receptor beta chains below, sequenced in a study of T cell responses to AZD1222 COVID-19 vaccine. Measured with immunoSEQ multiplex PCR; TCRdb has only the in-frame clones, and not every one. The repertoire has 110,000 to 150,000 clones, 90% of them found once; the top ten carry approximately 3.6%. This specimen was peripheral blood, taken on day 0 of AZD1222 vaccination. The receptors come from an adult in good health.

This clone appeared once. The genes are TRBV25-1 and TRBJ1-4, with D maybe TRBD1 (6 bases). V was cut by 1 base and J by 5 bases, with 11 bases left in between. The CDR3 is 15 residues long. Germline lookup yields CDR1 MGHDK and CDR2 SYGVNS. Here the CDR3 reads CASSESGQRNEKLFF. The CDR3 DNA sequence: TGTGCCAGCAGTGAATCGGGACAAAGAAATGAAAAACTGTTTTTT.

The chain recombines TRBV27 with TRBJ1-5, with D maybe TRBD1 (6 bases). Per germline, CDR1 MNHEY and CDR2 SMNVEV (reference sequence). Deletions cut 11 bases from V and 2 bases from J, with 19 bases between. CDR3 size: 15 residues. CDR3 in amino acids: CAPTGGPTCNQPQHF. The CDR3 DNA follows: TGTGCCCCGACGGGGGGGCCTACTTGCAATCAGCCCCAGCATTTT.

V and J are TRBV5-5 and TRBJ2-4; D not certain. The length of the CDR3 is 17 residues. From germline, CDR1 is SGHKS and CDR2 YYEKEE (reference sequence). Trimming removed 2 bases at V and 0 bases at J, with 15 bases between. The CDR3 sequence is CASSLWRSGIAKNIQYF. CDR3 nucleotides: TGTGCCAGCAGCTTATGGCGGAGTGGGATAGCCAAAAACATTCAGTACTTC.

This clone came up once. The V and J genes are TRBV5-6 and TRBJ2-7; maybe TRBD2 (5 bases). The CDR3 has 14 residues. Trimming removed 0 bases at V and 3 bases at J, with 10 bases between. CDR1 and CDR2 (germline): SGHDT, YYEEEE. The DNA for the CDR3 is TGTGCCAGCAGCTTGGGGGGAGACTTCTACGAGCAGTACTTC. Translated, it gives CASSLGGDFYEQYF. Filled out from reference TRBV5-6 and TRBJ2-7, the complete variable domain reads DAGVTQSPTHLIKTRGQQVTLRCSPKSGHDTVSWYQQALGQGPQFIFQYYEEEERQRGNFPDRFSGHQFPNYSSELNVNALLLGDSALYLCASSLGGDFYEQYFGPGTRLTVT.

The CDR3 spells CASSLASGGTDTQYF. Here the CDR3 DNA reads TGTGCCAGCAGCTTGGCCTCGGGGGGAACAGATACGCAGTATTTT. The chain employs TRBV5-4 and TRBJ2-3, with 7 bases fitting TRBD2. This CDR3 contains 15 residues. With V trimmed by 0 bases and J by 3 bases, 4 bases remained unmatched. Germline lookup yields CDR1 SGHNT and CDR2 YYREEE (reference sequence).

The chain couples TRBV11-2 to TRBJ2-2; 9 nucleotides match TRBD1. This CDR3 comprises 16 residues. Germline V gene lookup returns CDR1 SGHAT and CDR2 FQNNGV. V lost 6 bases, J lost 6 bases, and 11 bases stayed unmatched. The CDR3 DNA is TGTGCCAGCAGACTAACCGGGACAGGGCGGGCCGGGGAGCTGTTTTTT. Amino acids: CASRLTGTGRAGELFF.

The rearrangement joins TRBV13 to TRBJ2-2; 7 nucleotides line up with TRBD1. The CDR3 is 15 residues long. Germline-derived CDR1 and CDR2 are PRHDT and FYEKMQ (reference sequence). With 5 bases clipped from V and 4 bases from J, the junction kept 7 bases outside the gene matches. The CDR3 bases are TGTGCCAGCAGCCGACAGGGAATGAGCACCGGGGAGCTGTTTTTT. It translates to CASSRQGMSTGELFF.

The chain employs TRBV5-1 and TRBJ2-3, with D hard to call. CDR3 length: 14 residues. The germline V gene has CDR1 SGHRS and CDR2 YFSETQ. V lost 0 bases and J lost 2, with 7 bases in between. CDR3 loop: CASSLDQPTDTQYF. The CDR3 DNA is TGCGCCAGCAGCTTGGACCAACCCACAGATACGCAGTATTTT.

J is TRBJ1-3 and V is TRBV18; D call uncertain. The CDR3 length is 18 residues. Between the trimmed V and J ends, which lost 2 bases and 0 bases, there was a span of 17 bases. Germline CDR1 is KGHSH and CDR2 is LQKENI. The CDR3 DNA reads TGTGCCAGCTCACCATCCCTTTCTTTGGGGTACTCTGGAAACACCATATATTTT. Encoded protein: CASSPSLSLGYSGNTIYF.

This chain links TRBV7-2 with TRBJ1-1; no definite D call. From germline, CDR1 is SGHTA and CDR2 FQGNSA. V was shortened by 1 base and J by 8 bases, with 11 bases between the two germline ends. This CDR3 comprises 13 residues. CDR3 in amino acids: CASSLVSGIEAFF. CDR3 coding DNA: TGTGCCAGCAGCTTAGTGTCAGGTATAGAAGCTTTCTTT.

The chain uses TRBV5-6 and TRBJ1-1; D is unresolved. With 0 bases removed from V and 6 bases from J, the gap between germline ends came to 9 bases. The CDR3 runs 13 residues. Germline-derived CDR1 and CDR2 are SGHDT and YYEEEE. In DNA, the CDR3 is TGTGCCAGCAGCTTGGGGGCCAGGCCTGAAGCTTTCTTT. Translation gives CASSLGARPEAFF.

The rearrangement uses TRBV12-3 or TRBV12-4 and TRBJ1-1, with 12 bases lining up with TRBD1. The CDR3 runs to 13 residues. V trimming: 7 bases; J trimming: 11 bases; junction bases outside the gene matches: 8. CDR3 in amino acids: CASTLGDRGHAFF. The CDR3 coding sequence is TGTGCCAGCACCCTCGGGGACAGGGGGCACGCTTTCTTT.

The rearrangement links TRBV11-2 to TRBJ1-2; D is uncertain. Trimming removed 1 base from V and 1 base from J, with 7 bases in between. The CDR3 is made up of 14 amino acids. Germline V gives CDR1 SGHAT, CDR2 FQNNGV. CDR3 DNA: TGTGCCAGCAGCTTAGGCCCAATTAACTATGGCTACACCTTC. Translation: CASSLGPINYGYTF.

This clone was recorded only once. The chain links TRBV19 to TRBJ1-1, with TRBD1 matching over 7 bases. The CDR3 loop spans 13 amino acids. Per germline, CDR1 LNHDA and CDR2 SQIVND (reference sequence). With V trimmed by 5 bases and J by 11 bases, 11 bases remained unmatched. The CDR3: CASSPGGGGGAFF. In DNA, the CDR3 is TGTGCCAGTAGTCCAGGGGGAGGGGGAGGTGCTTTCTTT.

The chain links TRBV2 to TRBJ1-3; D uncertain. The ends were cut back, 2 bases at V and 0 bases at J, with 2 bases in the middle. The CDR3 has 13 residues. Germline V CDR1 and CDR2: SNHLY, FYNNEI. CDR3 amino acids: CASSEFSGNTIYF. The CDR3 region has the DNA TGTGCCAGCAGTGAATTCTCTGGAAACACCATATATTTT.

This chain joins TRBV13 and TRBJ1-2; possibly TRBD1 for D (6 bases). Germline values: CDR1 PRHDT, CDR2 FYEKMQ (reference sequence). The V end was cut by 5 bases, the J end by 7 bases, with 14 bases between. This CDR3 has 13 residues. The CDR3 sequence is CASSPGAPGGYTF. CDR3 sequence (DNA): TGTGCCAGCAGCCCAGGGGCGCCGGGTGGCTACACCTTC. The full variable domain, with the rest looked up from reference TRBV13 and TRBJ1-2, is AAGVIQSPRHLIKEKRETATLKCYPIPRHDTVYWYQQGPGQDPQFLISFYEKMQSDKGSIPDRFSAQQFSDYHSELNMSSLELGDSALYFCASSPGAPGGYTFGSGTRLTVV.

The chain employs TRBV27 and TRBJ1-2; TRBD1 is a possible D gene (5 bases). The V end lost 8 bases, the J end lost 8 bases, and 18 bases lay between the germline ends. The CDR3 is 13 amino acids. From germline, CDR1 is MNHEY and CDR2 SMNVEV (reference sequence). The CDR3 DNA reads TGTGCCAGCGGACTGGGGGAAGGTGTCGGCTACACCTTC. Amino acid sequence: CASGLGEGVGYTF.

The chain has TRBV6-6 and TRBJ2-3; no firm D call. CDR3 length equals 14 residues. V lost 0 bases, J lost 5 bases, and 9 bases lay in between. Germline values: CDR1 MNHNY, CDR2 SVGAGI (reference sequence). Here the CDR3 DNA reads TGTGCCAGCAGTTACTCGGACGTGGAAGATACGCAGTATTTT. It encodes CASSYSDVEDTQYF.

This chain uses TRBV19 with TRBJ2-1; 8 positions match TRBD1. J gave up 8 bases and V 4 bases, and 10 bases lay outside the gene matches. Per the germline V gene, CDR1 is LNHDA and CDR2 is SQIVND (reference sequence). CDR3 length: 15 residues. CDR3 region: CASSKDGTGRYEQFF. As DNA, the CDR3 is TGTGCCAGTAGTAAAGACGGGACAGGTCGGTATGAGCAGTTCTTC.

V is TRBV30 and J is TRBJ1-5; D ambiguous. Germline values: CDR1 GTSNPN, CDR2 SVGIG (reference sequence). The CDR3 runs 11 residues. The V gene lost 3 bases and the J gene lost 9 bases, with 9 bases spanning the gap. This CDR3 reads CAWSLDGPQHF. CDR3 bases: TGTGCCTGGAGCCTTGACGGGCCCCAGCATTTT.

This chain joins TRBV27 and TRBJ2-7; D unclear. The CDR3 runs to 13 residues. Trimming took 3 bases from V and 2 from J, leaving 8 bases between them. The germline gives CDR1 MNHEY, CDR2 SMNVEV (reference sequence). Written as DNA, the CDR3 is TGTGCCAGCAGTTTCTCTACGGCCTACGAGCAGTACTTC. Its translation: CASSFSTAYEQYF.

V and J are TRBV7-9 and TRBJ1-6, with TRBD1 as a possible D gene (6 bases). Germline V gene lookup returns CDR1 SEHNR and CDR2 FQNEAQ (reference sequence). Trimming stripped 5 bases from V and 8 bases from J, with 16 bases between. The CDR3 spans 15 residues. CDR3 sequence: CASSPVGGVDSPLHF. Written as DNA, the CDR3 is TGTGCCAGCAGCCCAGTAGGGGGTGTGGATTCACCCCTCCACTTT.

The CDR3 bases are TGTGCCAGCAGTGAAGTCGTGAACACTGAAGCTTTCTTT. Encoded protein: CASSEVVNTEAFF. The rearrangement joins TRBV6-1 to TRBJ1-1; D gene ambiguous. Trimming left V 1 base short and J 0 bases short, with 3 bases between. The CDR3 is made up of 13 amino acids. Looked up from germline, CDR1 is MNHNS and CDR2 is SASEGT.

V gene TRBV30 combines with J gene TRBJ1-2; no firm D call. The germline CDR1 and CDR2 sequences are GTSNPN and SVGIG (reference sequence). The CDR3 length is 13 residues. The V end was cut by 2 bases, the J end by 5 bases, with 12 bases between. CDR3 bases: TGTGCCTGGAGTCCAACAACAGAATATGGCTACACCTTC. This codes for CAWSPTTEYGYTF.